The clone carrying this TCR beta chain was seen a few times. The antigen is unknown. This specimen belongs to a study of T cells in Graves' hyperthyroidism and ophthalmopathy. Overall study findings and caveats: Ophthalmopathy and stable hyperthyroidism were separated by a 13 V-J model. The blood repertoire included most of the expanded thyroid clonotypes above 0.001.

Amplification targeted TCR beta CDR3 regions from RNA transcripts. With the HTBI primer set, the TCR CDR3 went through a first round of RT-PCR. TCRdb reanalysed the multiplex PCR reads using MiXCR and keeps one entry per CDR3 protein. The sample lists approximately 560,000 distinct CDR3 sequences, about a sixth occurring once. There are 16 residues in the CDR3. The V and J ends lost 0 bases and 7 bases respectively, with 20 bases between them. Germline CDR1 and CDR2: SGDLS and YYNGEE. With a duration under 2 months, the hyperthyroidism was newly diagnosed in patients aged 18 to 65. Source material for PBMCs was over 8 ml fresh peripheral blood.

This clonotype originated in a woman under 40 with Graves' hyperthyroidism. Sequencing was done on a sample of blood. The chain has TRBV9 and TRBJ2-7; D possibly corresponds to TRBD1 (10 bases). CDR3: CASSVGGGDRGKEQYF. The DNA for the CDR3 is TGTGCCAGCAGCGTAGGCGGGGGGGACAGGGGTAAGGAGCAGTACTTC.